This T cell receptor beta chain was captured by sequencing in a study of CXCR3-negative and CXCR3-positive naive CD8 T cells. The wider study: About 135 million TRB reads in total, about 1.5 +/- 0.3 million per library. Regarding the study as a whole: The study found that naive CXCR3-negative and CXCR3-positive cells shared TRBV-TRBJ usage, while memory cells differed. After cryopreservation, expression of CXCR3 was partially reduced, and most assays were run with fresh PBMCs. Hydrophobicity of TRB CDR3s was greater in CXCR3-positive naive cells than in CXCR3-negative naive cells.

A word on this clonotype: What it recognizes is unknown.

The CDR3 is 15 residues long. CDR1 SGHVS and CDR2 FQNEAQ come from the germline V gene. The authors prepared UMI-labeled TRB cDNA libraries by 5' RACE. TCRdb reanalyzed the 5' RACE reads and collapses them to one entry per CDR3 protein, without DNA. In all, the sample yields roughly 6,000 distinct CDR3 sequences. The sequence was obtained from a human donor in good health. Some clones in this sample may be carry-over from other donors' samples. The genes are TRBV7-8 and TRBJ1-2. Sequenced sample: naive CXCR3+ CD8+ T cells from blood. Subset of the sample: CD45RO-CCR7+CD27+CD95- naive CD8+ T cells expressing CXCR3 (TNR3+). The CDR3 protein is CASSLGRATFWSYTF.